This T cell receptor (beta chain) is from a study of T cell repertoires in cytomegalovirus infection. Turning to the study itself: Newly reported HLA-C-restricted and thoroughly characterized HLA-B-restricted CMV epitopes were employed. Public TCR beta signatures were indicative of both CMV infection and a matching HLA type.

Many counts were recorded for this clonotype. Its antigen is undetermined. TCRdb processed the reads anew with MiXCR; each CDR3 protein has one entry. The sample holds approximately 910,000 distinct CDR3 sequences, around 30% seen once. Trimming removed 1 base at V and 8 bases at J, with 14 bases between. CDR3 length: 15 amino acids. Looked up from germline, CDR1 is SGHVS and CDR2 is FNYEAQ. The source was cultured CD8+ T cells from PBMCs, collected from culture after CMV antigen stimulation. The J gene is TRBJ1-4, the V gene TRBV7-6; D is uncertain. The sequence derives from a human donor in good health (CMV status not recorded). Some clones in this sample may be carry-over from other donors' samples. The CDR3 sequence: CASSLVWAPEEKLFF. The CDR3, as DNA: TGTGCCAGCAGCTTAGTCTGGGCCCCGGAGGAAAAACTGTTTTTT.